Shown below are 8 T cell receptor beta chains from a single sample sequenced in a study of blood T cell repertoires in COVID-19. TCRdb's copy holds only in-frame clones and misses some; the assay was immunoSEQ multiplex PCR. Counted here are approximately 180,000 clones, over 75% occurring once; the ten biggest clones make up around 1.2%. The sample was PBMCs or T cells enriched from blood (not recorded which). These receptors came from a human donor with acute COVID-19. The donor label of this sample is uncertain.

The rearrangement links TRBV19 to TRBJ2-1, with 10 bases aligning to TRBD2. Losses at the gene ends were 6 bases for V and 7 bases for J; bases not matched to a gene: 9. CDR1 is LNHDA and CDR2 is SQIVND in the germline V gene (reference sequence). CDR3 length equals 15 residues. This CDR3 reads CASSPLTSGVNEQFF. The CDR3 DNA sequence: TGTGCCAGTAGCCCCCTAACTAGCGGGGTGAATGAGCAGTTCTTC.

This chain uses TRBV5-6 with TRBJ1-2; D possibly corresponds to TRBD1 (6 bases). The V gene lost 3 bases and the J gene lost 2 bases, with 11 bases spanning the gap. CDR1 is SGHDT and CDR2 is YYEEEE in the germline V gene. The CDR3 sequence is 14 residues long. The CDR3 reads CASSWRGPNYGYTF. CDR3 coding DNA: TGTGCCAGCAGCTGGCGGGGGCCGAACTATGGCTACACCTTC.

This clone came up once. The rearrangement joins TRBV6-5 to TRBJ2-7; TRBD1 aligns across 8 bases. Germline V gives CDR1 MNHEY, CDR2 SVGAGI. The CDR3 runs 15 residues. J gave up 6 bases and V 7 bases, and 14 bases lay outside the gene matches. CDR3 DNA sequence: TGTGCCAGCAACCCCGGGTCGACAGGGGTTTTCGAGCAGTACTTC. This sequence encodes CASNPGSTGVFEQYF.

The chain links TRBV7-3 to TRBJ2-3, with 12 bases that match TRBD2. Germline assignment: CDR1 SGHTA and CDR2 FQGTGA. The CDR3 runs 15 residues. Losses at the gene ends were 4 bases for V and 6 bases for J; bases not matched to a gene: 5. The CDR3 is CASSSSGGAYDTQYF. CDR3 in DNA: TGTGCCAGCAGCTCTAGCGGGGGGGCCTATGATACGCAGTATTTT.

The CDR3 DNA is TGTGCCAGCAGTGAGGGACAGCGGGTGGGAGGCTACACCTTC. This codes for CASSEGQRVGGYTF. V usage is TRBV6-1 and J usage is TRBJ1-2, with TRBD1 identical over 7 bases. CDR1 is MNHNS and CDR2 is SASEGT in the germline V gene. The CDR3 sequence is 14 residues long. The V segment lost 3 bases and the J segment 8 bases; nucleotides outside the gene matches: 9.

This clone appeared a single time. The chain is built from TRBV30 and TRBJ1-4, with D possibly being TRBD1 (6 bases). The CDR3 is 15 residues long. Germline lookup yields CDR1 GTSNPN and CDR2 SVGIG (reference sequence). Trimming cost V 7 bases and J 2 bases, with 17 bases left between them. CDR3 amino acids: CALTKGRGTNEKLFF. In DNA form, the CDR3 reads TGTGCCTTGACTAAAGGCAGGGGTACTAATGAAAAACTGTTTTTT.

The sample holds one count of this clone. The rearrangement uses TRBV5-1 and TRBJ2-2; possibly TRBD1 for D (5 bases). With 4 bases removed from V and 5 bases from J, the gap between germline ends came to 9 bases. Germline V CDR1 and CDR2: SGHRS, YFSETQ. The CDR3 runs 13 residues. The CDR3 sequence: CASSLGETGELFF. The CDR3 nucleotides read TGCGCCAGCAGCCTAGGGGAAACCGGGGAGCTGTTTTTT.

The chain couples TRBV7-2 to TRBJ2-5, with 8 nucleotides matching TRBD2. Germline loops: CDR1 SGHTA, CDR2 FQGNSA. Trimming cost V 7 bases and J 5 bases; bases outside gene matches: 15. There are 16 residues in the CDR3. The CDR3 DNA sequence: TGTGCCAGCACCCTAGATGCGGGGGGCCTTCGGGAGACCCAGTACTTC. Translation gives CASTLDAGGLRETQYF.